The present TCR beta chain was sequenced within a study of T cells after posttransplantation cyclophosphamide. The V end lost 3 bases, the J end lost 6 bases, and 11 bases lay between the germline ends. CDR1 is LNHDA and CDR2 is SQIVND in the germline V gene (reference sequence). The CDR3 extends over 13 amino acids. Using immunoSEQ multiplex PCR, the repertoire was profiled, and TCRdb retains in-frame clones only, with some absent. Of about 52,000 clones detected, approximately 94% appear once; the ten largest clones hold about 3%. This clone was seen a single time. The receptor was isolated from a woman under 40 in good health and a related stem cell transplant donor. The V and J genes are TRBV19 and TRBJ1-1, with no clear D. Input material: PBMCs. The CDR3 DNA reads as TGTGCCAGTAGTATCGGGGTAGAAGCTGAAGCTTTCTTT. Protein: CASSIGVEAEAFF.